One sample yielded the 7 T cell receptor beta chains listed below, sequenced in a study of blood T cells in healthy people across ages. Through a sample-barcoded 5' primer and a J-beta primer mix, a second PCR was run for roughly 6 to 11 cycles. MiXCR, applied by TCRdb to the 5' RACE reads, yields one record per CDR3 protein. Of about 940,000 distinct CDR3 sequences detected, 40% to 60% appear once; the ten largest clones hold roughly 12%. Material: blood. The receptors here all came from a man aged 25-40 years in good health.

This clonotype was counted at least ten times. J is TRBJ2-7 and V is TRBV7-2; D is ambiguous. The CDR3 consists of 11 residues. CDR1 and CDR2 from the germline V gene are SGHTA and FQGNSA. Deletions cut 4 bases from V and 7 bases from J, with 8 bases between. The CDR3, as DNA: TGTGCCAGCAGCTCTCTCAGAGAGCAGTACTTC. It codes for CASSSLREQYF.

V usage is TRBV5-1 and J usage is TRBJ2-3; D not certain. CDR1 is SGHRS, CDR2 YFSETQ, per germline. The CDR3 is made up of 18 amino acids. The V and J ends lost 0 bases and 0 bases respectively, with 17 bases between them. CDR3 in amino acids: CASSLAALQSGSTDTQYF. CDR3 nucleotides: TGCGCCAGCAGCTTGGCGGCCCTTCAGTCTGGTAGCACAGATACGCAGTATTTT.

This rearrangement joins TRBV30 to TRBJ1-1; D not resolved. The CDR3 length is 11 residues. The V and J ends lost 0 bases and 9 bases respectively, with 8 bases between them. Germline values: CDR1 GTSNPN, CDR2 SVGIG (reference sequence). This chain's CDR3 is CAWSVHSQAFF. The CDR3 region has the DNA TGTGCCTGGAGTGTCCACTCCCAAGCTTTCTTT.

This clonotype has just a few counts. The chain joins TRBV11-2 to TRBJ2-1, with D unresolved. Trimming took off 1 base at V and 6 bases at J, with 10 bases between the two ends. CDR3 length equals 14 residues. Per germline, CDR1 SGHAT and CDR2 FQNNGV. The CDR3 is CASSLALVGNEQFF. In DNA form, the CDR3 reads TGTGCCAGCAGCTTAGCCCTAGTCGGCAATGAGCAGTTCTTC.

The gene calls are TRBV6-5 and TRBJ2-1, with TRBD1 matching 7 bases. CDR1 is MNHEY and CDR2 is SVGAGI in the germline V gene. The CDR3 spans 13 residues. V gave up 5 bases and J gave up 9 bases; unmatched junction bases: 7. In DNA, the CDR3 is TGTGCCAGCAGTGTCCAGGGGGTCAGTGAGCAGTTCTTC. Protein: CASSVQGVSEQFF.

This clonotype was seen a few times. The V call is TRBV5-5, the J call TRBJ1-6; unclear D gene. The germline V gene has CDR1 SGHKS and CDR2 YYEKEE (reference sequence). V lost 0 bases and J lost 5, with 3 bases in between. The CDR3 has 13 residues. CDR3: CASSLGDNSPLHF. The CDR3 DNA is TGTGCCAGCAGCTTGGGGGATAATTCACCCCTCCACTTT.

The CDR3 region is CASRKTGSGATSNQPQHF. CDR3 coding DNA: TGTGCCAGCAGAAAGACAGGGTCGGGAGCCACAAGCAATCAGCCCCAGCATTTT. The V and J genes are TRBV27 and TRBJ1-5; TRBD1 agrees at 7 bases. Germline V gene sequence: CDR1 MNHEY, CDR2 SMNVEV (reference sequence). The CDR3 runs to 18 residues. The V gene end was trimmed by 6 bases and the J gene end by 1 base; junction bases not matched to a gene: 15.